This T cell receptor (beta chain) was retrieved from a study of T cells in Graves' hyperthyroidism and ophthalmopathy (dated by TCRdb to 2018 to 2020). For the study in its entirety: Peripheral blood samples were taken at initial diagnosis, before any treatment was given. The paper describes TCR Vbeta CDR3 sequencing of 130 to 150 peripheral blood samples, made up of roughly 45 ophthalmopathy patients, roughly 75 hyperthyroidism patients and 17 progressor patients. Prospective prediction of ophthalmopathy was tested in an independent validation cohort consisting of some 19 hyperthyroidism patients and over 15 patients who later progressed to ophthalmopathy. In more than 5 Graves' hyperthyroidism patients, the study also compared T-cell repertoires from thyroid tissue with T-cell repertoires from blood. The 90 or so discovery patients were randomly split 7:3 into training and test sets. After blood sampling, hyperthyroidism patients were treated with methimazole at a starting dose of 30 mg daily, and ophthalmopathy patients were treated with high-dose intravenous methylprednisolone. To identify distinguishing TCR V-J signatures, a discovery cohort of around 100 patients was used, comprising roughly 45 with Graves' ophthalmopathy and about 59 with stable Graves' hyperthyroidism. The research as a whole found: Sample size was not statistically predetermined, and blinding of investigators to group allocation was not performed. Most expanded thyroid clonotypes (frequency above 0.001) were also detected in blood, suggesting blood repertoires may reflect thyroid immune responses. In validation, the model predicted progression to ophthalmopathy a median of approximately 6.3 months before onset, with roughly 70% sensitivity and 72.22% specificity. A model built on a 13 V-J signature distinguished ophthalmopathy from stable hyperthyroidism, reaching 85% to 90% sensitivity and approximately 81% specificity in cross-validation and 80%/75% in testing.

This clonotype was detected a few times. What this receptor recognizes is not known. No qualities accompany the bases; no much larger clone lies one base away. The TCR beta CDR3 regions were amplified from RNA transcripts. For the first round of RT-PCR on the TCR CDR3, the HTBI primer set was used together with the Qiagen OneStep RT-PCR kit. Libraries were constructed in a second round of multiplex PCR, after which size selection and purification were carried out. Paired-end sequencing of the libraries was performed with 100 bp reads on an Illumina HiSeq2000. The source study handled its data this way. SOAPnuke was used to process the raw data, with reads discarded if the reads contained adapters or uncalled bases, had a mean Phred below 15, or lacked an exact constant-primer or identifier match. COPE v1.2.5 was used to merge the high-quality paired reads, and each unique nucleotide sequence was defined as a clonotype. MiTCR v1.1 was used to align clonotypes to the IMGT TRBV, TRBD and TRBJ reference segments. The analysis was restricted to V-J combinations with a frequency above 0.0001, which together covered roughly 99% of the repertoires. A TCS score was defined as the ratio of F50 (clonal expansion) to E x V (chaos), with BLOSUM62-based TCRdist applied between CDR3 peptides within each V-J. Welch's t-statistics and random forest reduced around 550 V-J features to 10 to 15, which were used in a naive Bayes classifier (R e1071). TCRdb reworked the public reads: Q25 trimming with fastp, MiXCR clone assembly, productive beta chains retained. A single entry per CDR3 protein holds the most common genes and DNA from its merged rows. The V and J calls and clone size come from TCRdb's table, not from the authors' own analysis. This sample lists fewer than 350,000 distinct CDR3 sequences; roughly an eighth were detected once. Of the sample, under 8% is held by the ten largest clones.

Stable Graves' hyperthyroidism was defined as no progression to ophthalmopathy during 18 months of follow-up. Hyperthyroidism patients were newly diagnosed, had a disease duration of under 2 months, and were aged 18 to 65 years. Any patient with an uncontrolled infection, another autoimmune disease, pregnancy or lactation was excluded. Diagnoses were based on clinical symptoms, serum thyroxine and TRAb, thyroid ultrasound and orbital computed tomography. PBMCs were separated from roughly 10 ml of fresh peripheral blood using Ficoll-Paque density gradient centrifugation. Total RNA was extracted using Trizol reagent, and RNA quality was assessed on an Agilent 2100 Bioanalyzer. The CDR3 has 15 amino acids, counting the end cysteine and phenylalanine. The retained sequence is limited to the CDR3, 45 bases, with the frame set at the first base. A distance of 13 bases separates the germline ends of V and J, which lose 4 bases and 1 base respectively. The germline V gene (reference sequence) provides CDR1 SGHNT and CDR2 YYREEE.

The specimen was blood. The V gene is TRBV5-4 and the J gene is TRBJ2-3, with the identity of the D gene unclear. The source is a woman between 40 and 50 years old with Graves' hyperthyroidism. The CDR3 region: CASSASPQRTDTQYF. The bases read TGTGCCAGCAGCGCCAGTCCGCAACGCACAGATACGCAGTATTTT.